Listed below are T cell receptor beta chains from one sample, sequenced in a study of T cells in Graves' hyperthyroidism and ophthalmopathy. TCRdb re-called the multiplex PCR reads with MiXCR, one entry per CDR3 protein. The sample holds about 200,000 distinct CDR3 sequences, less than 20% seen once. Input material: blood. These receptors all come from a woman aged 50 to 60 with Graves' hyperthyroidism. Each CDR3 is given with its conserved first and last residue. A D gene is named only where the DNA matches it firmly. The size entry is marked missing in some rows and otherwise reads once, few, many or a size class.

d_call j_call clone_size v_call cdr3_aa cdr3_nt
TRBD2 TRBJ2-5 NA TRBV2 CASKGGTSYETQYF TGTGCCAGCAAGGGGGGGACTAGCTACGAGACCCAGTACTTC
TRBD1 TRBJ2-5 once TRBV5-1 CASSVDRGRETQYF TGCGCCAGCAGCGTGGACAGGGGAAGAGAGACCCAGTACTTC
TRBD2 TRBJ2-2 NA TRBV30 CAWSGTLAGAGELFF TGTGCCTGGAGTGGAACACTAGCGGGAGCGGGGGAGCTGTTTTTT
NA TRBJ1-2 NA TRBV28 CASSSERGVSGYTF TGTGCCAGCAGTTCCGAAAGGGGCGTCTCCGGCTACACCTTC
NA TRBJ1-2 NA TRBV19 CATWTVDENGYTF TGTGCCACCTGGACGGTCGACGAAAACGGCTACACCTTC
NA TRBJ2-1 NA TRBV11-1 CASSFRVRESANEQFF TGTGCCAGCAGCTTTCGTGTACGGGAGTCCGCGAATGAGCAGTTCTTC
TRBD2 TRBJ2-1 NA TRBV20-1 CSARTSGRVNEQFF TGCAGTGCCAGAACTAGCGGGAGAGTGAATGAGCAGTTCTTC
TRBD1 TRBJ1-6 many TRBV7-3 CASSLTAGGDSPLHF TGTGCCAGCAGCTTAACGGCAGGGGGCGATTCACCCCTCCACTTT
TRBD2 TRBJ2-1 many TRBV30 CAWSVRSSGNNEQFF TGTGCCTGGAGTGTACGATCTAGCGGGAACAATGAGCAGTTCTTC
TRBD2 TRBJ2-5 many TRBV6-2/TRBV6-3 CASGRGLAGSQETQYF TGTGCCAGCGGCCGCGGACTAGCGGGCTCCCAAGAGACCCAGTACTTC
NA TRBJ2-3 many TRBV29-1 CSVETPDTDTQYF TGCAGCGTTGAGACCCCGGACACAGATACGCAGTATTTT
NA TRBJ2-1 NA TRBV20-1 CSADSRGFNEQFF TGCAGTGCGGACTCTAGGGGTTTCAATGAGCAGTTCTTC
NA TRBJ2-5 many TRBV7-2 CASSLGSSSRETQYF TGTGCCAGCAGCTTAGGTAGTAGCTCGCGAGAGACCCAGTACTTC